A single T cell receptor (beta chain) is shown here with its context. The data belong to a study of shared clonotypes between healthy human individuals. Across the whole study: Researchers assigned three CD4 naive, three CD4 memory, two CD8 naive and one CD8 memory plate to each donor.

In the original processing: ImmunoSEQ sequences covered only the junction and lacked quality scores; filtering therefore differed. The table came from immunoSEQ multiplex PCR; TCRdb's copy has only in-frame clones and leaves some out. V, J and clone size are taken as reported in that table, and D and trimming were inferred from the DNA itself. This sample carries roughly 1,500,000 clones, around 98% of them seen once, and the ten largest clones take roughly 0.42%. The CDR3 sequence is 13 residues long. Trimming removed 3 bases from V and 0 bases from J, with 5 bases in between. Germline V lookup: CDR1 SGDLS, CDR2 YYNGEE.

Sample: naive CD4+ T cells sorted from blood. Subset defined: CD45RA+ positively selected. The V call is TRBV9, the J call TRBJ2-3, with no clear D. This clonotype was sampled from a man between 25 and 39 years old in good health. CDR3 amino acids: CASSDGSTDTQYF. CDR3 sequence (DNA): TGTGCCAGCAGCGACGGTAGCACAGATACGCAGTATTTT.